A single sample gave rise to the 2 T cell receptor beta chains below, sequenced in a study of blood T cell repertoires in COVID-19. This table comes from immunoSEQ multiplex PCR, and its TCRdb copy is limited to in-frame clones, with some not included. The sample contains 40,000 to 45,000 clones, about nine tenths of which appear only once. Sequenced: peripheral blood. Receptors were obtained from a man aged 45-65 years with active COVID-19.

The V and J genes are TRBV15 and TRBJ2-7, with 8 nucleotides matching TRBD1. Germline values: CDR1 LNHNV, CDR2 YYDKDF (reference sequence). Losses at the gene ends were 0 bases for V and 6 bases for J; bases not matched to a gene: 10. The CDR3 totals 16 residues. The CDR3 DNA sequence: TGTGCCACCAGCAGAGATAGGGGGACAGGCCCCACCGAGCAGTACTTC. Translated: CATSRDRGTGPTEQYF. Drawing the rest from reference TRBV15 and TRBJ2-7, the complete variable domain is DAMVIQNPRYQVTQFGKPVTLSCSQTLNHNVMYWYQQKSSQAPKLLFHYYDKDFNNEADTPDNFQSRRPNTSFCFLDIRSPGLGDTAMYLCATSRDRGTGPTEQYFGPGTRLTVT.

The V call is TRBV28, the J call TRBJ1-6, with D possibly matching TRBD1 (6 bases). Germline CDR1 and CDR2: MDHEN and SYDVKM. Trimming took 4 bases from V and 9 from J, leaving 10 bases between them. The CDR3 sequence is 13 residues long. CDR3 amino acids: CASSYREGSPLHF. Here the CDR3 DNA reads TGTGCCAGCAGTTACAGGGAGGGTTCACCCCTCCACTTT.